The 9 T cell receptor beta chains reported below all come from one sample, sequenced in a study of T-cell reconstitution after alpha-beta-depleted transplantation in children. Unique molecular identifiers were incorporated during preparation of the TCRbeta library. TCRdb reprocessed the PCR reads with MiXCR, giving one entry per CDR3 protein. The sample contains about a million distinct CDR3 sequences, roughly 31% of which appear only once. Sequencing was performed on PBMCs, mostly from graft donor cells, taken 360 days after TCRalphabeta/CD19-depleted stem cell transplant. These receptors all come from a boy under three years old who had a stem cell transplant for SCID, so the T cells may come from the graft donor.

The chain is built from TRBV5-1 and TRBJ2-7; the match to TRBD1 covers 9 bases. The V segment lost 4 bases and the J segment 9 bases; nucleotides outside the gene matches: 11. This CDR3 is built from 14 residues. Germline V gene data show CDR1 as SGHRS and CDR2 as YFSETQ. The CDR3 loop reads CASSASRDRVRQYF. The CDR3 bases are TGCGCCAGCAGCGCGTCCCGGGACAGGGTTCGGCAGTACTTC.

The CDR3 loop reads CASTQGASGGQETQYF. CDR3 DNA sequence: TGTGCCAGCACCCAAGGGGCTAGCGGGGGCCAAGAGACCCAGTACTTC. The V call is TRBV12-3 or TRBV12-4, the J call TRBJ2-5, with 10 bases fitting TRBD2. The CDR3 covers 16 residues. The V segment lost 7 bases and the J segment 1 base; nucleotides outside the gene matches: 9.

The chain uses TRBV3-1 and TRBJ2-3; D tentatively reads TRBD1 or TRBD2 (6 bases each). The CDR3 covers 14 residues. In germline, CDR1 is LGHDT, CDR2 YNNKEL (reference sequence). Trimming cost V 4 bases and J 4 bases, with 12 bases left between them. CDR3 sequence reads: CASSRGGLADTQYF. CDR3 sequence (DNA): TGTGCCAGCAGCCGAGGGGGGCTTGCAGATACGCAGTATTTT.

This sequence joins TRBV7-8 and TRBJ1-1; D is unresolved. The V and J ends lost 3 bases and 0 bases respectively, with 11 bases between them. The germline V gene has CDR1 SGHVS and CDR2 FQNEAQ. This CDR3 is 15 amino acids long. The DNA of the CDR3 is TGTGCCAGCAGCTTTGCATTCGGTCTGAACACTGAAGCTTTCTTT. It specifies CASSFAFGLNTEAFF. Based on the CDR3 plus reference TRBV7-8 and TRBJ1-1, the full variable domain is GAGVSQSPRYKVAKRGQDVALRCDPISGHVSLFWYQQALGQGPEFLTYFQNEAQLDKSGLPSDRFFAERPEGSVSTLKIQRTQQEDSAVYLCASSFAFGLNTEAFFGQGTRLTVV.

This clonotype occurred a few times. The chain carries TRBV5-1 and TRBJ2-4; TRBD2 matches at 7 bases. V dropped 1 base and J dropped 6; count of bases not matched to a gene: 7. This CDR3 is built from 15 residues. Germline CDR1 reads SGHRS; CDR2 reads YFSETQ. The CDR3 here is CASSLSAGRGNIQYF. The CDR3 DNA sequence: TGCGCCAGCAGCTTGAGTGCAGGGAGGGGAAACATTCAGTACTTC.

This clonotype was picked up a small number of times. The genes are TRBV5-5 and TRBJ2-5; D gene unclear. The germline V gene has CDR1 SGHKS and CDR2 YYEKEE (reference sequence). V shed 4 bases and J shed 2 bases, with 18 bases lying between them. This CDR3 spans 16 amino acids. As DNA, the CDR3 is TGTGCCAGCAGCCCACCCGGCATCACTCTTCAAGAGACCCAGTACTTC. Translating gives CASSPPGITLQETQYF. The full variable domain, in which reference TRBV5-5 and TRBJ2-5 provide the parts outside the CDR3, is DAGVTQSPTHLIKTRGQQVTLRCSPISGHKSVSWYQQVLGQGPQFIFQYYEKEERGRGNFPDRFSARQFPNYSSELNVNALLLGDSALYLCASSPPGITLQETQYFGPGTRLLVL.

The V call is TRBV7-8, the J call TRBJ2-2; unclear D gene. In germline, CDR1 is SGHVS, CDR2 FQNEAQ. Trimming removed 5 bases from V and 0 bases from J, with 16 bases in between. The CDR3 has 17 amino acids. The CDR3 region has the DNA TGTGCCAGCAGCATTACAGTCTTCTTCGCGAACACCGGGGAGCTGTTTTTT. Its protein is CASSITVFFANTGELFF.

This clonotype was counted only a few times. The CDR3 here is CASTRGPIAGEAFF. The CDR3 DNA reads TGCGCCAGCACACGCGGCCCGATAGCGGGTGAAGCTTTCTTT. This chain joins TRBV5-1 and TRBJ1-1, with D unclear. V lost 6 bases, J lost 7 bases, and 19 bases lay in between. CDR1 and CDR2 (germline): SGHRS, YFSETQ. This CDR3 has 14 amino acids.

This clonotype showed up many times. The CDR3 DNA reads as TGTGCCAGCAGCCCGGGGCTCGCAGATACGCAGTATTTT. Its translation is CASSPGLADTQYF. The rearrangement uses TRBV12-3 or TRBV12-4 and TRBJ2-3; D tentatively fits TRBD1 or TRBD2 (5 bases each). The CDR3 covers 13 residues. The V end lost 6 bases, the J end lost 4 bases, and 11 bases lay between the germline ends.